Shown below are 20 T cell receptor beta chains from a single sample sequenced in a study of T cell clones after liver transplantation. This table comes from immunoSEQ multiplex PCR, and its TCRdb copy is limited to in-frame clones, with some not included. This sample carries roughly 80,000 clones, 70% to 85% of them seen once, and the ten largest clones take approximately 0.43%. The sample in question was CD4+ T cells from blood, obtained around 45 months after liver transplant. These receptors all come from a human patient who received a liver transplant. Among the T cells, some may be from the graft donor.

The chain recombines TRBV28 with TRBJ1-5, with TRBD1 matching 12 bases. The V gene's germline CDR1 is MDHEN and CDR2 SYDVKM. This CDR3 has 15 residues. V was pared by 8 bases and J by 2 bases, with 4 bases of the junction left unmatched. CDR3 protein: CASGGQGAGNQPQHF. For the CDR3, the DNA is TGTGCCAGCGGGGGACAGGGGGCCGGCAATCAGCCCCAGCATTTT.

The CDR3: CASSRTSGTYEQYF. The CDR3 nucleotides read TGTGCCAGCAGCCGGACTAGCGGGACCTACGAGCAGTACTTC. The chain links TRBV7-9 to TRBJ2-7; 12 positions match TRBD2. Germline CDR1 SEHNR, CDR2 FQNEAQ (reference sequence). This CDR3 is built from 14 residues. J gave up 2 bases and V 5 bases, and 1 base lay outside the gene matches.

The chain carries TRBV7-9 and TRBJ2-5, with 8 bases identical to TRBD1. The CDR3 sequence is 14 residues long. Germline V gives CDR1 SEHNR, CDR2 FQNEAQ (reference sequence). V shed 4 bases, J shed 5 bases, and the junction held 6 bases outside the gene matches. The CDR3: CASSSGGAGETQYF. The DNA of the CDR3 is TGTGCCAGCAGCTCAGGGGGCGCGGGGGAGACCCAGTACTTC.

This sequence joins TRBV5-1 and TRBJ1-5; no definite D call. In germline, CDR1 is SGHRS, CDR2 YFSETQ. Trimming stripped 1 base from V and 0 bases from J, with 8 bases between. This CDR3 region has 15 residues. DNA for the CDR3: TGCGCCAGCAGCTTGAATTCTGCTAGCAATCAGCCCCAGCATTTT. This encodes CASSLNSASNQPQHF.

J is TRBJ2-2 and V is TRBV28; a possible D gene is TRBD2 (6 bases). CDR3 length equals 16 residues. V was pared by 2 bases and J by 2 bases, with 12 bases between. Per the germline V gene, CDR1 is MDHEN and CDR2 is SYDVKM. CDR3 bases: TGTGCCAGCAGTTTAGCGGGACTGAGAAACACCGGGGAGCTGTTTTTT. It codes for CASSLAGLRNTGELFF.

This clone showed up just once. The J gene is TRBJ1-5, the V gene TRBV6-6; perhaps TRBD1 as D (5 bases). The CDR3 is 14 residues long. Between the trimmed V and J ends, which lost 3 bases and 6 bases, there was a span of 12 bases. Per germline, CDR1 MNHNY and CDR2 SVGAGI (reference sequence). CDR3 nucleotides: TGTGCCAGCAGTTATCGGGGGGGAAGTCAGCCCCAGCATTTT. It is translated as CASSYRGGSQPQHF.

The chain is built from TRBV5-4 and TRBJ2-1; D call uncertain. The V and J ends lost 2 bases and 0 bases respectively, with 9 bases between them. Germline V gives CDR1 SGHNT, CDR2 YYREEE (reference sequence). This CDR3 has 15 residues. The CDR3 region is CASSLDGNSYNEQFF. In DNA form, the CDR3 reads TGTGCCAGCAGCTTAGACGGAAACTCCTACAATGAGCAGTTCTTC. Looking up the rest from reference TRBV5-4 and TRBJ2-1 gives the full variable domain: ETGVTQSPTHLIKTRGQQVTLRCSSQSGHNTVSWYQQALGQGPQFIFQYYREEENGRGNFPPRFSGLQFPNYSSELNVNALELDDSALYLCASSLDGNSYNEQFFGPGTRLTVL.

The rearrangement uses TRBV6-1 and TRBJ2-7; weak D call: TRBD1 (5 bases). CDR1 MNHNS and CDR2 SASEGT come from the germline V gene. The CDR3 runs to 18 residues. Trimming removed 0 bases at V and 2 bases at J, with 20 bases between. The CDR3: CASSEARWGDSSPYEQYF. In DNA, the CDR3 is TGTGCCAGCAGTGAAGCTAGGTGGGGTGACAGCTCCCCCTACGAGCAGTACTTC.

J is TRBJ1-1 and V is TRBV18; D gene ambiguous. Trimming left V 9 bases short and J 0 bases short, with 8 bases between. CDR1 and CDR2 from the germline V gene are KGHSH and LQKENI. The CDR3 extends over 12 amino acids. Here the CDR3 reads CASSRMNTEAFF. In DNA, the CDR3 is TGTGCCAGTTCCCGAATGAACACTGAAGCTTTCTTT.

This chain uses TRBV11-3 with TRBJ2-1; D is possibly TRBD1 or TRBD2 (5 bases each). CDR1 is SGHNT, CDR2 YENEEA, per germline. V was pared by 5 bases and J by 10 bases, with 15 bases between. CDR3 size: 13 residues. CDR3: CASSGTASMEQFF. CDR3 nucleotide sequence: TGTGCCAGCAGCGGGACCGCTTCAATGGAGCAGTTCTTC.

The J gene is TRBJ2-7, the V gene TRBV18; TRBD1 aligns across 8 bases. Germline V gene sequence: CDR1 KGHSH, CDR2 LQKENI. The CDR3 is 13 amino acids. V gave up 0 bases and J gave up 6 bases; unmatched junction bases: 1. Written as DNA, the CDR3 is TGTGCCAGCTCACCACCAGGGACAGGCGAGCAGTACTTC. Translated, it gives CASSPPGTGEQYF.

The chain is built from TRBV4-3 and TRBJ2-5; D may be TRBD2 (6 bases). V lost 4 bases and J 4 bases, leaving 13 bases between the germline ends. Germline assignment: CDR1 LGHNA and CDR2 YSLEER. This CDR3 spans 14 amino acids. The CDR3 DNA reads TGCGCCAGCAGCCGCGCTGGGGGGAGAGAGACCCAGTACTTC. This translates into CASSRAGGRETQYF.

This clone was recorded a few times. The chain joins TRBV4-1 to TRBJ2-5; 7 nucleotides match TRBD1. Germline-derived CDR1 and CDR2 are MGHRA and YSYEKL. Unmatched junction bases numbered 3, after V lost 3 bases and J lost 5 bases. CDR3 length: 13 amino acids. In DNA, the CDR3 is TGCGCCAGCAGCCAGATGGACAGGGAGACCCAGTACTTC. Its protein is CASSQMDRETQYF.

This rearrangement joins TRBV9 to TRBJ2-3; TRBD2 matches at 12 bases. The V gene's germline CDR1 is SGDLS and CDR2 YYNGEE. The J segment lost 0 bases and the V segment lost 4 bases, leaving 6 bases of the junction unmatched. The CDR3 is 17 amino acids. The chain's CDR3 is CASSPGLAGSSTDTQYF. CDR3 nucleotides: TGTGCCAGCAGCCCGGGACTAGCGGGTTCTAGCACAGATACGCAGTATTTT.

This clone showed up just once. This rearrangement joins TRBV5-1 to TRBJ2-1; TRBD2 aligns across 13 bases. Germline assignment: CDR1 SGHRS and CDR2 YFSETQ. The CDR3 runs to 15 residues. V lost 4 bases to trimming and J lost 9 bases; unmatched junction nucleotides: 7. This CDR3 is CASSTGLAGVSEQFF. The CDR3 bases are TGCGCCAGCAGCACCGGACTAGCGGGAGTTTCTGAGCAGTTCTTC. The full variable domain, its missing parts supplied by reference TRBV5-1 and TRBJ2-1, is KAGVTQTPRYLIKTRGQQVTLSCSPISGHRSVSWYQQTPGQGLQFLFEYFSETQRNKGNFPGRFSGRQFSNSRSEMNVSTLELGDSALYLCASSTGLAGVSEQFFGPGTRLTVL.

V and J are TRBV18 and TRBJ1-1; 7 positions agree with TRBD1. The V and J ends lost 1 base and 1 base, in that order; junction bases with no gene match: 0. The CDR3 loop spans 14 amino acids. Per the germline V gene, CDR1 is KGHSH and CDR2 is LQKENI. The CDR3 region is CASSPQGANTEAFF. The CDR3 DNA is TGTGCCAGCTCACCACAGGGGGCGAACACTGAAGCTTTCTTT.

This clone turned up a few times. V and J are TRBV6-1 and TRBJ1-1; tentatively, D is TRBD1 (5 bases). V was trimmed by 5 bases and J by 1 base, leaving 8 bases between them. Germline CDR1 is MNHNS and CDR2 is SASEGT. The CDR3 spans 13 residues. CDR3 loop: CASSSRGNTEAFF. CDR3 nucleotide sequence: TGTGCCAGCAGTTCGAGGGGGAACACTGAAGCTTTCTTT.

The J gene is TRBJ2-1, the V gene TRBV27, with 15 bases aligning to TRBD2. CDR3 length equals 16 residues. V gave up 0 bases and J gave up 9 bases; unmatched junction bases: 3. CDR1 is MNHEY, CDR2 SMNVEV, per germline (reference sequence). CDR3 sequence reads: CASSLSGGLAGGEQFF. DNA of the CDR3: TGTGCCAGCAGTTTATCGGGGGGACTAGCGGGAGGTGAGCAGTTCTTC.

This chain links TRBV5-4 with TRBJ2-1; a possible D gene is TRBD2 (5 bases). The CDR3 is 13 residues long. The V gene lost 1 base and the J gene lost 10 bases, with 12 bases spanning the gap. CDR1 is SGHNT, CDR2 YYREEE, per germline (reference sequence). CDR3 sequence (DNA): TGTGCCAGCAGCTTGCGGCCTAGCCCCGAGCAGTTCTTC. It codes for CASSLRPSPEQFF. Supplemented by reference TRBV5-4 and TRBJ2-1, the full variable domain reads ETGVTQSPTHLIKTRGQQVTLRCSSQSGHNTVSWYQQALGQGPQFIFQYYREEENGRGNFPPRFSGLQFPNYSSELNVNALELDDSALYLCASSLRPSPEQFFGPGTRLTVL.

On this clone itself: This CDR3 is also generated by other DNA sequences in the sample. The chain has TRBV5-1 and TRBJ1-5; tentatively, D is TRBD1 (5 bases). Trimming stripped 4 bases from V and 4 bases from J, with 9 bases between. From germline, CDR1 is SGHRS and CDR2 YFSETQ. The length of the CDR3 is 13 residues. The CDR3 DNA follows: TGCGCCAGCAGCCTGCAGGGAAATCAGCCCCAGCATTTT. Its translation is CASSLQGNQPQHF. Supplemented by reference TRBV5-1 and TRBJ1-5, the full variable domain reads KAGVTQTPRYLIKTRGQQVTLSCSPISGHRSVSWYQQTPGQGLQFLFEYFSETQRNKGNFPGRFSGRQFSNSRSEMNVSTLELGDSALYLCASSLQGNQPQHFGDGTRLSIL.